What follows are 8 T cell receptor beta chains derived from one specimen sequenced in a study of cytomegalovirus exposure and HLA in healthy donors. The PCR had 60 Vbeta and 13 Jbeta primers. The method was immunoSEQ multiplex PCR; TCRdb's version includes in-frame clones alone and lacks a portion of them. The sample includes 100,000 or so clones, more than 65% seen only once; the top ten take roughly 3%. The sequenced sample was PBMCs. Receptors originate from a man under 40 in good health and CMV-seronegative.

V and J are TRBV7-3 and TRBJ2-3, with 9 bases lining up with TRBD1. The CDR3 runs 16 residues. From germline, CDR1 is SGHTA and CDR2 FQGTGA. Germline trimming cut 5 bases from V and 6 bases from J; bases unmatched to any gene: 12. The CDR3 sequence: CASSPAGTGYVDTQYF. CDR3 DNA: TGTGCCAGCAGCCCAGCCGGGACAGGGTACGTTGATACGCAGTATTTT. Together with reference TRBV7-3 and TRBJ2-3, the CDR3 gives the full variable domain: GAGVSQTPSNKVTEKGKYVELRCDPISGHTALYWYRQSLGQGPEFLIYFQGTGAADDSGLPNDRFFAVRPEGSVSTLKIQRTERGDSAVYLCASSPAGTGYVDTQYFGPGTRLTVL.

The table lists this clone with a few counts. This rearrangement joins TRBV7-9 to TRBJ2-5; 7 bases are a match to TRBD1. CDR1 is SEHNR and CDR2 is FQNEAQ in the germline V gene (reference sequence). J gave up 3 bases and V 2 bases, and 3 bases lay outside the gene matches. CDR3 length: 14 amino acids. In DNA form, the CDR3 reads TGTGCCAGCAGCTTATACGACAGGGAAGAGACCCAGTACTTC. Its protein is CASSLYDREETQYF. The entire variable domain, with the rest obtained from reference TRBV7-9 and TRBJ2-5, is as follows: DTGVSQNPRHKITKRGQNVTFRCDPISEHNRLYWYRQTLGQGPEFLTYFQNEAQLEKSRLLSDRFSAERPKGSFSTLEIQRTEQGDSAMYLCASSLYDREETQYFGPGTRLLVL.

V usage is TRBV5-8 and J usage is TRBJ2-1; 9 bases align to TRBD2. J was trimmed by 5 bases and V by 3 bases; bases with no gene match: 12. Germline V lookup: CDR1 SGHTS, CDR2 YDEGEE. CDR3 size: 17 residues. The CDR3 region is CASSSKGASGKNNEQFF. The CDR3, as DNA: TGTGCCAGCAGCTCGAAGGGGGCTAGCGGGAAAAACAATGAGCAGTTCTTC.

CDR3 sequence reads: CASSLESIQKLFF. For the CDR3, the DNA is TGTGCCAGCAGCTTGGAGTCTATCCAAAAACTGTTTTTT. The J gene is TRBJ1-4, the V gene TRBV5-6; D uncertain. Germline V gene data show CDR1 as SGHDT and CDR2 as YYEEEE. The CDR3 contains 13 residues. Trimming cost V 0 bases and J 9 bases, with 9 bases left between them.

The rearrangement joins TRBV4-3 to TRBJ1-6; TRBD1 matches 8 bases. The junction had 3 bases not matched to a gene; V was cut back by 3 bases and J by 5 bases. The germline V gene encodes CDR1 LGHNA and CDR2 YSLEER. This CDR3 is 15 amino acids long. The CDR3 is CASSQGTGHNSPLHF. CDR3 in DNA: TGCGCCAGCAGCCAGGGGACAGGCCATAATTCACCCCTCCACTTT.

There are a few counts of this clone. The chain combines TRBV19 with TRBJ2-1; D may be TRBD2 (7 bases). The germline V gene has CDR1 LNHDA and CDR2 SQIVND (reference sequence). CDR3 length: 16 amino acids. V dropped 7 bases and J dropped 0 bases, with 16 bases sitting between them. The CDR3 is CASTPTRGASYNEQFF. CDR3 sequence (DNA): TGTGCCAGTACCCCCACCCGGGGGGCCTCCTACAATGAGCAGTTCTTC.

This sequence joins TRBV7-6 and TRBJ1-1; D remains unclear. CDR3 length: 13 amino acids. Trimming cost V 6 bases and J 5 bases, with 13 bases left between them. Germline V lookup: CDR1 SGHVS, CDR2 FNYEAQ. The chain's CDR3 is CASRDISGTEAFF. The CDR3, as DNA: TGTGCCAGCAGAGACATCTCTGGAACTGAAGCTTTCTTT.

The genes are TRBV6-9 and TRBJ2-2; 8 bases agree with TRBD2. The germline gives CDR1 MNHGY, CDR2 SVAAGI. The CDR3 contains 15 residues. J lost 8 bases, V lost 5 bases, and 10 bases had no gene match. The CDR3 here is CASSTMAGGGGELFF. The CDR3 DNA reads TGTGCCAGCAGTACCATGGCGGGAGGAGGGGGGGAGCTGTTTTTT.